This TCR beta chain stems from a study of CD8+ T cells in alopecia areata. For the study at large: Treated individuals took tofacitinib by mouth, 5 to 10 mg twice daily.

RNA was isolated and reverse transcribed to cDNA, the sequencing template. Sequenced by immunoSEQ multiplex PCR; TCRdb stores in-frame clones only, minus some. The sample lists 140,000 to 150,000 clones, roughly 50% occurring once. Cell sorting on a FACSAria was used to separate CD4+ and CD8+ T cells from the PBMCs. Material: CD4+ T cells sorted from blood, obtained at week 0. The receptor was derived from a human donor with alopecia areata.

The CDR3 DNA sequence: TGTGCCAGCAGCTTGGGGCAGGGATCTTACAATGAGCAGTTCTTC. Its protein is CASSLGQGSYNEQFF. The chain has TRBV5-5 and TRBJ2-1; weak D call: TRBD1 (5 bases). Germline CDR1 SGHKS, CDR2 YYEKEE (reference sequence). The germline V and J ends were trimmed by 0 bases and 4 bases, with 11 bases remaining between them. This CDR3 spans 15 amino acids.